This T cell receptor (beta chain) was obtained from a study of blood T cell repertoires in COVID-19. Whole-study context: The cDNA or gDNA used as material had been derived from T cells, B-cell-depleted T cells, or PBMCs.

TCRdb's table, derived via immunoSEQ multiplex PCR, lists solely in-frame clones and lacks some. The data contain 650,000 to 800,000 clones, approximately 90% of them singletons. In the case of this clone: Additional DNA sequences in this sample encode the identical CDR3.

CDR3 length: 14 residues. V trimming: 4 bases; J trimming: 8 bases; junction bases outside the gene matches: 9. The germline V gene has CDR1 KGHDR and CDR2 SFDVKD. The source of this sequence is a young woman with acute or convalescent COVID-19. The chain combines TRBV24-1 with TRBJ1-2; 7 nucleotides line up with TRBD1. The source material was peripheral blood. The DNA for the CDR3 is TGTGCCACCAGTGACCGAAGGGGGCAGGTAGGCTACACCTTC. The encoded protein is CATSDRRGQVGYTF.